These 29 T cell receptor beta chains came from one sample sequenced in a study of T cells in Graves' hyperthyroidism and ophthalmopathy. It was RNA transcripts that yielded the amplified TCR beta CDR3 regions. Carried out on the TCR CDR3, a first-round RT-PCR used the HTBI primer set. Each CDR3 protein is one row after TCRdb ran MiXCR on the multiplex PCR reads. The sample contains 550,000 to 700,000 distinct CDR3 sequences, around 42% of which appear only once. Sample: peripheral blood or thyroid tissue (not recorded which). The source is an adult woman with Graves' disease, either hyperthyroidism or ophthalmopathy (not recorded which).

There are a few counts of this clonotype. V gene TRBV28 combines with J gene TRBJ2-7, with a tentative D call TRBD1 (6 bases). Germline V lookup: CDR1 MDHEN, CDR2 SYDVKM. The V gene lost 6 bases and the J gene lost 3 bases, with 15 bases spanning the gap. The CDR3 has 14 residues. The CDR3 bases are TGTGCCAGCAGCACGGGACATCTTAACTACGAGCAGTACTTC. The encoded protein is CASSTGHLNYEQYF.

The chain carries TRBV6-1 and TRBJ1-2, with 8 positions matching TRBD1. Trimming at V came to 7 bases and at J to 6 bases, leaving 13 bases not matched to a gene. Germline CDR1 MNHNS, CDR2 SASEGT. CDR3 length: 15 amino acids. The CDR3 coding sequence is TGTGCCAGCAACCCCGACAGGGGAGTGGAAGATGGCTACACCTTC. It specifies CASNPDRGVEDGYTF.

This clonotype was seen a handful of times. This chain uses TRBV7-3 with TRBJ2-7; the D is unclear. The germline V gene encodes CDR1 SGHTA and CDR2 FQGTGA. The CDR3 has 14 amino acids. Trimming took off 6 bases at V and 0 bases at J, with 12 bases between the two ends. This CDR3 is CASSLAAASYEQYF. The CDR3 nucleotides are TGTGCCAGCAGTTTGGCGGCCGCCTCCTACGAGCAGTACTTC. Combining the CDR3 with reference TRBV7-3 and TRBJ2-7 gives the whole variable domain GAGVSQTPSNKVTEKGKYVELRCDPISGHTALYWYRQSLGQGPEFLIYFQGTGAADDSGLPNDRFFAVRPEGSVSTLKIQRTERGDSAVYLCASSLAAASYEQYFGPGTRLTVT.

As to this clonotype: This clone may be a read error of a much larger clone one base away. V and J are TRBV7-2 and TRBJ2-7; D unresolved. The CDR3 sequence is 14 residues long. Per germline, CDR1 SGHTA and CDR2 FQGNSA. CDR3 sequence: CASSFPGLSCEQYF. The CDR3, as DNA: TGTGCCAGCAGCTTCCCAGGCCTTTCCTGCGAGCAGTACTTC.

In DNA form, the CDR3 reads TGTGCCAGCAGCTTAGTTGGCGGACCTACGGAGACCCAGTACTTC. It encodes CASSLVGGPTETQYF. This chain uses TRBV7-2 with TRBJ2-5; D not resolved. V lost 1 base, J lost 5 bases, and 14 bases lay in between. This CDR3 region has 15 residues. Germline V gives CDR1 SGHTA, CDR2 FQGNSA.

In its sample, this clonotype was seen many times. The chain couples TRBV4-1 to TRBJ1-2; 11 nucleotides line up with TRBD1. The CDR3 is 15 residues long. With V trimmed by 0 bases and J by 5 bases, 2 bases remained unmatched. Germline V gives CDR1 MGHRA, CDR2 YSYEKL. The CDR3 is CASSQDRDRGYGYTF. The CDR3 nucleotides are TGCGCCAGCAGCCAAGATAGGGACAGGGGGTATGGCTACACCTTC.

This clonotype was picked up a small number of times. Lacking the conserved final phenylalanine or tryptophan, this CDR3 likely reflects a read error. No DNA is shown, since the ends of the CDR3 on it are uncertain; the CDR3 is the one TCRdb lists. The chain combines TRBV10-3 with TRBJ2-5; TRBD1 is the table's D call and was not checked against the DNA. CDR1 and CDR2 from the germline V gene are ENHRY and SYGVKD. The CDR3 is made up of 10 amino acids, end residues included. This CDR3 is CAISVRDTDY.

This clonotype appeared many times. J is TRBJ2-7 and V is TRBV7-9; D may be TRBD1 (6 bases). CDR1 and CDR2 (germline): SEHNR, FQNEAQ (reference sequence). This CDR3 contains 14 residues. Trimming shortened V by 7 bases and J by 3 bases, and 16 bases separated the two germline ends. The CDR3: CASTLMEDSYEQYF. Written as DNA, the CDR3 is TGTGCCAGCACCCTCATGGAGGACAGCTACGAGCAGTACTTC.

The rearrangement links TRBV20-1 to TRBJ2-2, with unresolved D. V was trimmed by 0 bases and J by 6 bases, leaving 8 bases between them. CDR3 size: 13 residues. The germline gives CDR1 DFQATT, CDR2 SNEGSKA (reference sequence). The DNA for the CDR3 is TGCAGTGCTAGAGATCCCGGTCCCGGGGAGCTGTTTTTT. Translation: CSARDPGPGELFF.

This clonotype appeared many times. This sequence joins TRBV15 and TRBJ1-4; 12 bases are a match to TRBD1. This CDR3 spans 15 amino acids. CDR1 LNHNV and CDR2 YYDKDF come from the germline V gene (reference sequence). V was pared by 2 bases and J by 7 bases, with 2 bases of the junction left unmatched. The CDR3 coding sequence is TGTGCCACCAGCAGAAGGGACAGGGGGCGTGAAAAACTGTTTTTT. Protein product: CATSRRDRGREKLFF.

The rearrangement links TRBV25-1 to TRBJ2-5; 8 nucleotides agree with TRBD2. Germline V CDR1 and CDR2: MGHDK, SYGVNS. The CDR3 has 15 amino acids. V shed 7 bases and J 5 bases; nucleotides not matched to a gene: 12. In nucleotides, the CDR3 is TGTGCCAGCAAGGGGGTAGCGGGGCTACTGGAGACCCAGTACTTC. Amino acid sequence: CASKGVAGLLETQYF.

There are many counts of this clonotype. V gene TRBV7-2 combines with J gene TRBJ2-7, with 7 bases identical to TRBD2. The CDR3 contains 13 residues. The V gene end was trimmed by 5 bases and the J gene end by 7 bases; junction bases not matched to a gene: 8. Germline V lookup: CDR1 SGHTA, CDR2 FQGNSA. The CDR3 is CASSPRAGREQYF. Here the CDR3 DNA reads TGTGCCAGCAGCCCTAGGGCCGGGAGGGAGCAGTACTTC.

This clonotype has ten or more counts. The rearrangement uses TRBV2 and TRBJ2-7, with D unclear. This CDR3 contains 12 residues. The germline gives CDR1 SNHLY, CDR2 FYNNEI. V lost 7 bases and J lost 3, with 10 bases in between. The CDR3: CASTSRIYEQYF. In DNA, the CDR3 is TGTGCCAGCACCTCCCGGATCTACGAGCAGTACTTC.

This clonotype was picked up a small number of times. V and J are TRBV5-1 and TRBJ2-1; D call uncertain. This CDR3 region has 12 residues. V dropped 0 bases and J dropped 9 bases, with 7 bases sitting between them. Germline V lookup: CDR1 SGHRS, CDR2 YFSETQ. The CDR3 nucleotides are TGCGCCAGCAGCTTGGAAGGTGTTGAGCAGTTCTTC. This gives the protein CASSLEGVEQFF.

Only a few counts were recorded for this clonotype. The rearrangement links TRBV7-9 to TRBJ2-3; D remains unclear. There are 13 residues in the CDR3. Germline V gene lookup returns CDR1 SEHNR and CDR2 FQNEAQ (reference sequence). V shed 3 bases and J shed 3 bases, with 7 bases lying between them. The CDR3 protein is CASSFRPTDTQYF. The CDR3 coding sequence is TGTGCCAGCAGCTTTAGACCTACAGATACGCAGTATTTT.

The chain links TRBV15 to TRBJ1-2; the match to TRBD1 covers 7 bases. This CDR3 spans 14 amino acids. V dropped 3 bases and J dropped 8; count of bases not matched to a gene: 9. CDR1 is LNHNV, CDR2 YYDKDF, per germline (reference sequence). CDR3 amino acids: CATSSLRQGDGYTF. In nucleotides, the CDR3 is TGTGCCACCAGCAGCTTAAGACAGGGTGACGGCTACACCTTC.

The chain has TRBV12-3 or TRBV12-4 and TRBJ1-1; 7 bases are shared with TRBD1. V was pared by 4 bases and J by 11 bases, with 4 bases of the junction left unmatched. CDR3 size: 11 residues. The CDR3: CASSWPGQAFF. CDR3 nucleotide sequence: TGTGCCAGCAGTTGGCCGGGACAGGCTTTCTTT.

This clonotype occurred many times. Written as DNA, the CDR3 is TGTGCCAGCAGCTCAGGGCCAAGAGGGTACTTC. It codes for CASSSGPRGYF. The chain uses TRBV11-2 and TRBJ2-5; D might be TRBD1 (5 bases). From germline, CDR1 is SGHAT and CDR2 FQNNGV. With 4 bases removed from V and 13 bases from J, the gap between germline ends came to 13 bases. There are 11 residues in the CDR3.

The rearrangement joins TRBV20-1 to TRBJ2-1, with D perhaps TRBD1 (5 bases). This CDR3 has 15 amino acids. V lost 2 bases, J lost 4 bases, and 15 bases lay in between. Germline CDR1 reads DFQATT; CDR2 reads SNEGSKA (reference sequence). This CDR3 is CSARPSGHRYNEQFF. The DNA of the CDR3 is TGCAGTGCTAGACCCTCCGGACACAGATACAATGAGCAGTTCTTC.

V gene TRBV12-3 or TRBV12-4 combines with J gene TRBJ1-6; perhaps TRBD1 as D (5 bases). The CDR3 totals 16 residues. V was shortened by 6 bases and J by 10 bases, with 22 bases between the two germline ends. In DNA, the CDR3 is TGTGCCAGCAGGAGGACTAGCGGGGCTGGGGAGTCACCCCTCCACTTT. This translates into CASRRTSGAGESPLHF.

This clonotype came up many times. The J gene is TRBJ1-1, the V gene TRBV4-1; D not resolved. V lost 7 bases to trimming and J lost 1 base, with 19 bases between them. The CDR3 has 16 amino acids. The germline CDR1 and CDR2 sequences are MGHRA and YSYEKL. The CDR3 is CASTRVPGIQNTEAFF. In DNA form, the CDR3 reads TGCGCCAGCACCCGGGTTCCTGGGATCCAGAACACTGAAGCTTTCTTT.

In its sample, this clonotype was seen a few times. The chain combines TRBV7-9 with TRBJ2-7, with D perhaps assigned TRBD1 or TRBD2 (5 bases each). Trimming left V 2 bases short and J 3 bases short, with 23 bases between. This CDR3 has 18 residues. Germline CDR1 and CDR2: SEHNR and FQNEAQ (reference sequence). The CDR3: CASSLLTGTPLDFYEQYF. CDR3 DNA sequence: TGTGCCAGCAGCTTACTTACCGGGACCCCATTAGACTTCTACGAGCAGTACTTC.

This chain joins TRBV12-3 or TRBV12-4 and TRBJ1-1; D is unclear. The V end lost 1 base, the J end lost 1 base, and 13 bases lay between the germline ends. This CDR3 has 16 amino acids. The CDR3, as DNA: TGTGCCAGCAGTTTAGGATCCCAAATCGCGAACACTGAAGCTTTCTTT. Residues: CASSLGSQIANTEAFF.

The chain carries TRBV7-2 and TRBJ1-3, with D uncertain. CDR3 length equals 15 residues. Germline lookup yields CDR1 SGHTA and CDR2 FQGNSA. Trimming removed 5 bases from V and 4 bases from J, with 15 bases in between. Written as DNA, the CDR3 is TGTGCCAGCAGCCCACGCGGGATTTTAGGAAACACCATATATTTT. Residues: CASSPRGILGNTIYF.

The J gene is TRBJ1-1, the V gene TRBV10-3, with D possibly matching TRBD1 (5 bases). Trimming pared 7 bases from V and 0 bases from J, leaving 9 bases between. Per germline, CDR1 ENHRY and CDR2 SYGVKD. CDR3 length: 13 amino acids. The CDR3 protein is CAIKGVMNTEAFF. Here the CDR3 DNA reads TGTGCCATCAAAGGGGTGATGAACACTGAAGCTTTCTTT.

This clonotype was counted ten times or more. This chain uses TRBV6-1 with TRBJ1-1; D is perhaps TRBD1 (6 bases). V was cut by 6 bases and J by 1 base, with 12 bases left in between. This CDR3 contains 14 residues. In germline, CDR1 is MNHNS, CDR2 SASEGT. CDR3 DNA: TGTGCCAGCAGCGTCAGGGGCCGGAACACTGAAGCTTTCTTT. Translating gives CASSVRGRNTEAFF.

V usage is TRBV10-3 and J usage is TRBJ2-1; a weak D match, TRBD1 (5 bases). V dropped 4 bases and J dropped 0 bases, with 10 bases sitting between them. This CDR3 is built from 15 residues. Germline CDR1 and CDR2: ENHRY and SYGVKD. The CDR3 DNA reads as TGTGCCATCAGTGGACTCAGGGACTCCTACAATGAGCAGTTCTTC. It is translated as CAISGLRDSYNEQFF.

This chain connects TRBV15 to TRBJ1-5; possibly TRBD1 for D (5 bases). The V and J ends lost 0 bases and 4 bases respectively, with 10 bases between them. The CDR3 consists of 15 residues. CDR1 LNHNV and CDR2 YYDKDF come from the germline V gene (reference sequence). The CDR3 sequence is CATSRDHRSNQPQHF. Written as DNA, the CDR3 is TGTGCCACCAGCAGAGACCACAGGTCTAATCAGCCCCAGCATTTT.

The chain is built from TRBV7-8 and TRBJ1-5; D unclear. Germline V CDR1 and CDR2: SGHVS, FQNEAQ. The V and J ends lost 5 bases and 11 bases respectively, with 19 bases between them. This CDR3 is 14 amino acids long. The CDR3 DNA reads TGTGCCAGCAGCCCAGCTTATGCCGTCGAGACCCAGCATTTT. It encodes CASSPAYAVETQHF.